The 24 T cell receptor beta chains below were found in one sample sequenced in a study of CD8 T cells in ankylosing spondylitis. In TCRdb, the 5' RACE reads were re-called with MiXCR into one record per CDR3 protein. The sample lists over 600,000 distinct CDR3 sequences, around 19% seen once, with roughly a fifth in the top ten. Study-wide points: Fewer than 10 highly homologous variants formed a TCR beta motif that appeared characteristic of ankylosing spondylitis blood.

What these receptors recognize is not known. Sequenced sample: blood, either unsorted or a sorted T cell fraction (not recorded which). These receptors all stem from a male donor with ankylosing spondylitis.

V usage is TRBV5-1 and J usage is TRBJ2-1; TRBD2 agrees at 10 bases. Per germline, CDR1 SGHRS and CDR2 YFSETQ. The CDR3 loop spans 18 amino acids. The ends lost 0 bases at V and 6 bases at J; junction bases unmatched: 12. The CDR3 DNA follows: TGCGCCAGCAGCTTGGGGCTAGCGGGGGCCAGTGGAGGCAATGAGCAGTTCTTC. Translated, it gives CASSLGLAGASGGNEQFF.

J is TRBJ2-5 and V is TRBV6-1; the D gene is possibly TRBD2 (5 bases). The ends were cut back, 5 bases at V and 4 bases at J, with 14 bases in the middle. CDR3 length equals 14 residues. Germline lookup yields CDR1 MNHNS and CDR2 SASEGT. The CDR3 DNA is TGTGCCAGCAGTCGGGAAAAATACGGAGAGACCCAGTACTTC. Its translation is CASSREKYGETQYF.

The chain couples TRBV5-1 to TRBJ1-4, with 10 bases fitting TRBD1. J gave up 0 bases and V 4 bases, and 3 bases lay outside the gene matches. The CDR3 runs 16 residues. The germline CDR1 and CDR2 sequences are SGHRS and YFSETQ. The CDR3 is CASSTGTGATNEKLFF. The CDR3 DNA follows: TGCGCCAGCAGCACCGGGACAGGGGCAACTAATGAAAAACTGTTTTTT.

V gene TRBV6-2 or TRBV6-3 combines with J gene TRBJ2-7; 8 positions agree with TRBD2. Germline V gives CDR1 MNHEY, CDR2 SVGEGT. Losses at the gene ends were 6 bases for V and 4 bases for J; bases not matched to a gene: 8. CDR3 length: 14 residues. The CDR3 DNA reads TGTGCCAGCAGACCCACTAGCGGAAATTACGAGCAGTACTTC. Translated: CASRPTSGNYEQYF.

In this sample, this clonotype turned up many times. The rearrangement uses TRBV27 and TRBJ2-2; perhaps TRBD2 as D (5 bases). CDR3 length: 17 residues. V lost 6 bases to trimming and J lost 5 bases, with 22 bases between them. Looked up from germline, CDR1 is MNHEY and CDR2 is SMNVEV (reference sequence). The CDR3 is CASRPHSGIKGTGELFF. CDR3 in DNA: TGTGCCAGCAGACCACACTCCGGGATTAAAGGGACCGGGGAGCTGTTTTTT.

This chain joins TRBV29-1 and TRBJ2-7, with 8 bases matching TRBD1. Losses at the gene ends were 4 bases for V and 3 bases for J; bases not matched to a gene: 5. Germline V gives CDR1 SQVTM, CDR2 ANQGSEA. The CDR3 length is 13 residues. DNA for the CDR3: TGCAGCGTTGTTACAGGGGGAGTCTACGAGCAGTACTTC. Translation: CSVVTGGVYEQYF.

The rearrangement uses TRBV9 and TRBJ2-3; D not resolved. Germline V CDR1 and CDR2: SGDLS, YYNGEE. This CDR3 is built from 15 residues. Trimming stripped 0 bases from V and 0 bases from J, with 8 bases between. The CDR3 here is CASSVGPPSTDTQYF. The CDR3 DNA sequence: TGTGCCAGCAGCGTAGGCCCCCCTAGCACAGATACGCAGTATTTT. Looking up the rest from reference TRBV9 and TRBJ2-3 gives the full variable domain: DSGVTQTPKHLITATGQRVTLRCSPRSGDLSVYWYQQSLDQGLQFLIQYYNGEERAKGNILERFSAQQFPDLHSELNLSSLELGDSALYFCASSVGPPSTDTQYFGPGTRLTVL.

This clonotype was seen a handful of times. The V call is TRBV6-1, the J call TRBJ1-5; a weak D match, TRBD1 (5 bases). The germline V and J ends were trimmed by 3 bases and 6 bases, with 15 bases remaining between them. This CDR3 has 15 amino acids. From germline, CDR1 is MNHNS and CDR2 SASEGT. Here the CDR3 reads CASSDTAGKRQPQHF. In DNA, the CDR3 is TGTGCCAGCAGTGACACCGCAGGGAAGCGTCAGCCCCAGCATTTT.

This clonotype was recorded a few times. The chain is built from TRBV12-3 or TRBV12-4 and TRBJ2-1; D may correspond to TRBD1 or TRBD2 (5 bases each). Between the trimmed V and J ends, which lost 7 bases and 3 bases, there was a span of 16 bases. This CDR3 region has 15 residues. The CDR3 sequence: CASTSGRDSYNEQFF. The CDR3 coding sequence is TGTGCCAGCACCAGCGGCAGGGATAGCTACAATGAGCAGTTCTTC.

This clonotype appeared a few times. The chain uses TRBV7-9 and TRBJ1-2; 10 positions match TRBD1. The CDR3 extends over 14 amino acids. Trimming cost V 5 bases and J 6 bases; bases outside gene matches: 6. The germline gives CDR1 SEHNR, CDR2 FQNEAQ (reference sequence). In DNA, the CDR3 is TGTGCCAGCAGCCCTTCCGGGACAGGGGATGGCTACACCTTC. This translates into CASSPSGTGDGYTF.

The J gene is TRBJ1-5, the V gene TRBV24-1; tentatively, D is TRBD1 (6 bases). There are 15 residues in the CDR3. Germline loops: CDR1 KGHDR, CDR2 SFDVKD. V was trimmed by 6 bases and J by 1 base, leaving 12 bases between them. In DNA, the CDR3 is TGTGCCACCAGTCCGACAGGTCAGAGCAATCAGCCCCAGCATTTT. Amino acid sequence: CATSPTGQSNQPQHF.

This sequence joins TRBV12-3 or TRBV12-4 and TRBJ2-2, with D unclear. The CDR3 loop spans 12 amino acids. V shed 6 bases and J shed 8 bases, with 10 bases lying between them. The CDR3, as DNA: TGTGCCAGCAGCCCCCCTTCGGGGGAGCTGTTTTTT. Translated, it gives CASSPPSGELFF.

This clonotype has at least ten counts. The chain's CDR3 is CATDGTSDYNEQFF. The CDR3 DNA reads TGTGCCACCGACGGGACTAGCGATTACAATGAGCAGTTCTTC. The chain joins TRBV7-9 to TRBJ2-1; 10 bases match TRBD2. The CDR3 has 14 residues. Germline V CDR1 and CDR2: SEHNR, FQNEAQ (reference sequence). The V and J ends lost 10 bases and 4 bases, in that order; junction bases with no gene match: 7.

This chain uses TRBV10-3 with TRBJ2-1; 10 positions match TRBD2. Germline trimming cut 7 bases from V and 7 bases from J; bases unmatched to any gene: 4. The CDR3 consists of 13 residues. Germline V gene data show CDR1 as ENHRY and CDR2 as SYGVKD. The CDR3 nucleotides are TGTGCCATCACTAGCGGGGGAACAAATGAGCAGTTCTTC. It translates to CAITSGGTNEQFF.

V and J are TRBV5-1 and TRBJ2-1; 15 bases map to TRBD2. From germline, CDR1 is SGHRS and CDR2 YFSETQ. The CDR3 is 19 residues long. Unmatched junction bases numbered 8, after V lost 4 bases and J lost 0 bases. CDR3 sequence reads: CASSAGLAGGSSSYNEQFF. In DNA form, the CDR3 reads TGCGCCAGCAGCGCGGGACTAGCGGGGGGCAGTAGCTCCTACAATGAGCAGTTCTTC.

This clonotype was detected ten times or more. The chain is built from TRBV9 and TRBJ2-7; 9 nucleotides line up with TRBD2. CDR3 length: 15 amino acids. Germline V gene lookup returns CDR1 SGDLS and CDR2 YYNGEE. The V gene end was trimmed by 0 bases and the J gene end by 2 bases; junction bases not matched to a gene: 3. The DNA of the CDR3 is TGTGCCAGCAGCGTAGGGGCGGGAGGGGCCTACGAGCAGTACTTC. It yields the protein CASSVGAGGAYEQYF. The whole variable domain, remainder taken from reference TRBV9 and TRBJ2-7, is DSGVTQTPKHLITATGQRVTLRCSPRSGDLSVYWYQQSLDQGLQFLIQYYNGEERAKGNILERFSAQQFPDLHSELNLSSLELGDSALYFCASSVGAGGAYEQYFGPGTRLTVT.

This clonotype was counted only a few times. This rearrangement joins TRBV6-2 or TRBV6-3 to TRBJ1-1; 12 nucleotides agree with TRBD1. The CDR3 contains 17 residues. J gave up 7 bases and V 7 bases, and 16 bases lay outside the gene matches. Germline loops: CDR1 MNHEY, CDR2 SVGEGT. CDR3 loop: CASKPTGTGGEKGEAFF. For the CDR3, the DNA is TGTGCCAGCAAACCAACCGGGACAGGGGGCGAAAAGGGTGAAGCTTTCTTT.

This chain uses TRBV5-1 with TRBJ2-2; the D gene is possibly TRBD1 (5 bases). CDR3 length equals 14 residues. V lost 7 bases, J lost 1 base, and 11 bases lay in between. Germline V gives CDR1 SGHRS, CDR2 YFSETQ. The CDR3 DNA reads TGCGCCAGCGGGGCAGGGTGGAACACCGGGGAGCTGTTTTTT. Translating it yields CASGAGWNTGELFF.

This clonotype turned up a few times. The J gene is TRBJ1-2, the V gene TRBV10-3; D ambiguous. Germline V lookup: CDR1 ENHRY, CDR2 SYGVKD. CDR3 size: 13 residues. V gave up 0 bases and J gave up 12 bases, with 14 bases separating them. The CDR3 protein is CAISESGGPDDTF. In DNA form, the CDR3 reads TGTGCCATCAGTGAGTCCGGTGGTCCAGACGACACCTTC.

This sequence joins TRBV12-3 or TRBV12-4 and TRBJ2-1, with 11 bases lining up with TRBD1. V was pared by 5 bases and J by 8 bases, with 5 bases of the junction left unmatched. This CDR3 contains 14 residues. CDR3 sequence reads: CASSRSGQGDEQFF. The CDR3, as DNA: TGTGCCAGCAGTAGATCGGGACAGGGGGATGAGCAGTTCTTC.

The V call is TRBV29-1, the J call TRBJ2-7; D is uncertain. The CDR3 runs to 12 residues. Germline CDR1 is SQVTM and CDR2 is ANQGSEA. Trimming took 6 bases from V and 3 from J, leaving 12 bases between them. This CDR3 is CSVSTDGYEQYF. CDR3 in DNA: TGCAGCGTCTCTACCGACGGCTACGAGCAGTACTTC.

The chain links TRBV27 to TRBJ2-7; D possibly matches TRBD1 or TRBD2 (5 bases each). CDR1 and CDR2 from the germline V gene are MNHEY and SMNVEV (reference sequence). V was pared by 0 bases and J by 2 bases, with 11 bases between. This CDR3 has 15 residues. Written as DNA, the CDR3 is TGTGCCAGCAGTTTATCCGCCGGGGCGACCTACGAGCAGTACTTC. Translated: CASSLSAGATYEQYF.

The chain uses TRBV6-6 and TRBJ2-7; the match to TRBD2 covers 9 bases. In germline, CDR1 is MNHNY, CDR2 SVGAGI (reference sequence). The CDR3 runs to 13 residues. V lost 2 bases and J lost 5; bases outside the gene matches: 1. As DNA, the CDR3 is TGTGCCAGCAGTTACAGGACTAGCGACGAGCAGTACTTC. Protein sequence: CASSYRTSDEQYF.

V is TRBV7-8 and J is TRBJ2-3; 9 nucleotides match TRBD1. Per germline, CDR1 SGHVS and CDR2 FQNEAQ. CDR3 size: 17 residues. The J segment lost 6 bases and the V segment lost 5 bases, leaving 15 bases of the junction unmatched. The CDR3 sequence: CASSALRDRVDLDTQYF. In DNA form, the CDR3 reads TGTGCCAGCAGCGCGCTGCGGGACAGGGTGGATTTGGATACGCAGTATTTT.